This TCR beta chain was sequenced in a study of T-cell memory formation after mild COVID-19. About the study: For the most part, TCR clusters were specific to one donor. General study results and limits: Contracting clones localized mainly to CM and EM when CD4+ and mainly to EMRA when CD8+. Clones contracting day 15 to 85 were balanced CD4/CD8; later expanders leaned CD4+.

TCRdb ran MiXCR on the 5' RACE reads and lists one entry per CDR3 protein. The sample contains fewer than 650,000 distinct CDR3 sequences, roughly 17% of which appear only once. V was shortened by 0 bases and J by 0 bases, with 7 bases between the two germline ends. Per germline, CDR1 SGDLS and CDR2 YYNGEE. CDR3 length equals 15 residues. This clonotype was counted only a few times. The antigen is undetermined. The sequence derives from an adult woman who had mild COVID-19 (a few samples of this study predate the infection). Cell type and time point are not known. The sample was PBMCs or a T cell subset sorted from them (not recorded which). V usage is TRBV9 and J usage is TRBJ2-1; the D is unclear. The CDR3 sequence is CASSVGPASYNEQFF. The CDR3 DNA follows: TGTGCCAGCAGCGTAGGTCCAGCCTCCTACAATGAGCAGTTCTTC.